These 6 T cell receptor beta chains share one sample of origin, sequenced in a study of cytomegalovirus exposure and HLA in healthy donors. The data were produced by immunoSEQ multiplex PCR, yet TCRdb's version contains in-frame clones alone and is incomplete. The sample records some 80,000 clones, about 95% being singletons. Specimen: PBMCs. The receptors here all came from a woman under 30 in good health and CMV-seronegative.

This clone was seen a handful of times. The V gene is TRBV18, the J gene TRBJ2-2, with D possibly matching TRBD1 (6 bases). The CDR3 has 13 residues. V was shortened by 6 bases and J by 6 bases, with 11 bases between the two germline ends. In germline, CDR1 is KGHSH, CDR2 LQKENI. The CDR3 DNA is TGTGCCAGCTCGCAACAGGGCGCCGGGGAGCTGTTTTTT. It is translated as CASSQQGAGELFF.

The chain combines TRBV29-1 with TRBJ2-1, with 7 bases aligning to TRBD1. Germline assignment: CDR1 SQVTM and CDR2 ANQGSEA. V shed 3 bases and J 0 bases; nucleotides not matched to a gene: 5. The CDR3 totals 15 residues. CDR3 sequence reads: CSVDEQGSSYNEQFF. CDR3 in DNA: TGCAGCGTTGACGAACAGGGGAGCTCCTACAATGAGCAGTTCTTC.

V and J are TRBV10-3 and TRBJ2-3; 8 nucleotides match TRBD2. The CDR3 has 16 residues. V shed 10 bases and J 3 bases; nucleotides not matched to a gene: 15. CDR1 and CDR2 (germline): ENHRY, SYGVKD. In nucleotides, the CDR3 is TGTGCCACCTACTCCCCAGCGGGAGAGGGGACAGATACGCAGTATTTT. Amino acids: CATYSPAGEGTDTQYF.

The genes are TRBV19 and TRBJ1-4; D gene uncertain. Deletions cut 10 bases from V and 6 bases from J, with 24 bases between. The CDR3 has 16 amino acids. Germline-derived CDR1 and CDR2 are LNHDA and SQIVND (reference sequence). For the CDR3, the DNA is TGTGCCACCGCTCCCGTCGGGGTAGGGCATGATGAAAAACTGTTTTTT. Translated: CATAPVGVGHDEKLFF. The full variable domain, with the rest looked up from reference TRBV19 and TRBJ1-4, is DGGITQSPKYLFRKEGQNVTLSCEQNLNHDAMYWYRQDPGQGLRLIYYSQIVNDFQKGDIAEGYSVSREKKESFPLTVTSAQKNPTAFYLCATAPVGVGHDEKLFFGSGTQLSVL.

This chain connects TRBV13 to TRBJ2-3; unclear D gene. V gave up 8 bases and J gave up 6 bases, with 9 bases separating them. The CDR3 has 11 residues. Germline V lookup: CDR1 PRHDT, CDR2 FYEKMQ (reference sequence). The DNA of the CDR3 is TGTGCCAGCCGCGCGCCTGATACGCAGTATTTT. It translates to CASRAPDTQYF. Combining the CDR3 with reference TRBV13 and TRBJ2-3 gives the whole variable domain AAGVIQSPRHLIKEKRETATLKCYPIPRHDTVYWYQQGPGQDPQFLISFYEKMQSDKGSIPDRFSAQQFSDYHSELNMSSLELGDSALYFCASRAPDTQYFGPGTRLTVL.

This clone was detected once. The chain has TRBV6-6 and TRBJ1-1, with 11 bases aligning to TRBD1. This CDR3 is built from 16 residues. V dropped 4 bases and J dropped 6; count of bases not matched to a gene: 10. The V gene's germline CDR1 is MNHNY and CDR2 SVGAGI (reference sequence). As DNA, the CDR3 is TGTGCCAGCAGTTTACCGGGACAGGGGGGGGACCCTGAAGCTTTCTTT. Protein sequence: CASSLPGQGGDPEAFF.